This T cell receptor (beta chain) was obtained from a study of cytomegalovirus exposure and HLA in healthy donors. V was clipped by 5 bases and J by 10 bases; unmatched bases: 5. There are 12 residues in the CDR3. From germline, CDR1 is LNHDA and CDR2 SQIVND (reference sequence). 60 Vbeta and 13 Jbeta primers were used in PCR. TCRdb's copy holds only in-frame clones and misses some; the assay was immunoSEQ multiplex PCR. The sample holds approximately 240,000 clones, roughly 79% seen once. This clone has just one count. The J gene is TRBJ2-1, the V gene TRBV19; 7 positions match TRBD2. Sequenced: PBMCs. The TCR comes from a woman aged 40-49 years in good health and CMV-seronegative. CDR3: CASSPGGWEQFF. CDR3 coding DNA: TGTGCCAGTAGTCCGGGGGGATGGGAGCAGTTCTTC.